The clone carrying this T cell receptor (beta chain) showed up many times. Its cognate antigen is unknown. The data are from a study of T-cell memory formation after mild COVID-19. Broader study findings: Clones which contracted sat mainly in CM and EM if CD4+, and in EMRA if CD8+. Later expanders leaned CD4+, whereas clones that contracted between day 15 and 85 were balanced CD4/CD8.

V shed 5 bases and J shed 4 bases, with 15 bases lying between them. The CDR3 covers 15 residues. TCR alpha and TCR beta cDNA libraries with sample barcodes and UMIs came from 5'RACE using constant-segment primers. TCRdb independently ran MiXCR on the 5' RACE reads; one entry per CDR3 protein. This sample carries under 700,000 distinct CDR3 sequences, about a fifth of them seen once, and the ten largest clones take around an eighth. Sequenced sample: PBMCs or a T cell subset sorted from them (not recorded which). J is TRBJ2-1 and V is TRBV12-3 or TRBV12-4; D may match TRBD1 or TRBD2 (7 bases each). The clonotype was recovered from an adult woman who had mild COVID-19 (a few samples of this study predate the infection). Cell type and time point are not known. The CDR3 loop reads CASSETGTKYNEQFF. The CDR3 nucleotides read TGTGCCAGCAGTGAGACAGGGACTAAGTACAATGAGCAGTTCTTC.